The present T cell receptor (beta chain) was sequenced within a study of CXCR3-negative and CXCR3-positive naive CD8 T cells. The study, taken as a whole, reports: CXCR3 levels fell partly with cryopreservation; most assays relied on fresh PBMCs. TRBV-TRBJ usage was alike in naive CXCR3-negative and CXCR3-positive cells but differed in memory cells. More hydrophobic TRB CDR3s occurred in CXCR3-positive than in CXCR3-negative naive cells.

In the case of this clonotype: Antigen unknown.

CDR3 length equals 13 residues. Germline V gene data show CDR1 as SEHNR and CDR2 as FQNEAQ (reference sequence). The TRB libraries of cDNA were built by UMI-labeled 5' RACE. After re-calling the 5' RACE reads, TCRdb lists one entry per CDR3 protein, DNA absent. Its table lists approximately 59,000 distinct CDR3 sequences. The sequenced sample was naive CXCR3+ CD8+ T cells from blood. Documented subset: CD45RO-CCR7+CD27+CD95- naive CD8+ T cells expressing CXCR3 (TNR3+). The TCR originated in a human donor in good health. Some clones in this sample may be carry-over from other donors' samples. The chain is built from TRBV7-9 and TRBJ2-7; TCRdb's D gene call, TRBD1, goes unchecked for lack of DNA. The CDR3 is CASSLDRAGEQYF.